This T cell receptor (beta chain) derives from a study of response to subunit inactivated influenza vaccine. The CDR3 runs 16 residues. Looked up from germline, CDR1 is SGDLS and CDR2 is YYNGEE. V lost 3 bases to trimming and J lost 1 base; unmatched junction nucleotides: 3. Notes on this clonotype: Its specificity is unknown.

Overall study results and limits: That few new T cells are recruited by each seasonal influenza vaccination was the authors' suggestion.

TCRdb passed the RT-PCR reads through MiXCR, listing each CDR3 protein once. The table includes more than 450,000 distinct CDR3 sequences, 6.5% to 8% detected once. Sequencing used PBMCs from blood, obtained roughly 24 months after vaccination. The TCR sequence derives from a man aged 50 to 75 who received an inactivated influenza vaccine. The gene calls are TRBV9 and TRBJ2-1; 11 nucleotides match TRBD1. This CDR3 is CASSAGTGGSYNEQFF. CDR3 DNA: TGTGCCAGCAGCGCCGGGACAGGGGGGTCCTACAATGAGCAGTTCTTC. The variable domain in full, with the rest retrieved from reference TRBV9 and TRBJ2-1, is DSGVTQTPKHLITATGQRVTLRCSPRSGDLSVYWYQQSLDQGLQFLIQYYNGEERAKGNILERFSAQQFPDLHSELNLSSLELGDSALYFCASSAGTGGSYNEQFFGPGTRLTVL.